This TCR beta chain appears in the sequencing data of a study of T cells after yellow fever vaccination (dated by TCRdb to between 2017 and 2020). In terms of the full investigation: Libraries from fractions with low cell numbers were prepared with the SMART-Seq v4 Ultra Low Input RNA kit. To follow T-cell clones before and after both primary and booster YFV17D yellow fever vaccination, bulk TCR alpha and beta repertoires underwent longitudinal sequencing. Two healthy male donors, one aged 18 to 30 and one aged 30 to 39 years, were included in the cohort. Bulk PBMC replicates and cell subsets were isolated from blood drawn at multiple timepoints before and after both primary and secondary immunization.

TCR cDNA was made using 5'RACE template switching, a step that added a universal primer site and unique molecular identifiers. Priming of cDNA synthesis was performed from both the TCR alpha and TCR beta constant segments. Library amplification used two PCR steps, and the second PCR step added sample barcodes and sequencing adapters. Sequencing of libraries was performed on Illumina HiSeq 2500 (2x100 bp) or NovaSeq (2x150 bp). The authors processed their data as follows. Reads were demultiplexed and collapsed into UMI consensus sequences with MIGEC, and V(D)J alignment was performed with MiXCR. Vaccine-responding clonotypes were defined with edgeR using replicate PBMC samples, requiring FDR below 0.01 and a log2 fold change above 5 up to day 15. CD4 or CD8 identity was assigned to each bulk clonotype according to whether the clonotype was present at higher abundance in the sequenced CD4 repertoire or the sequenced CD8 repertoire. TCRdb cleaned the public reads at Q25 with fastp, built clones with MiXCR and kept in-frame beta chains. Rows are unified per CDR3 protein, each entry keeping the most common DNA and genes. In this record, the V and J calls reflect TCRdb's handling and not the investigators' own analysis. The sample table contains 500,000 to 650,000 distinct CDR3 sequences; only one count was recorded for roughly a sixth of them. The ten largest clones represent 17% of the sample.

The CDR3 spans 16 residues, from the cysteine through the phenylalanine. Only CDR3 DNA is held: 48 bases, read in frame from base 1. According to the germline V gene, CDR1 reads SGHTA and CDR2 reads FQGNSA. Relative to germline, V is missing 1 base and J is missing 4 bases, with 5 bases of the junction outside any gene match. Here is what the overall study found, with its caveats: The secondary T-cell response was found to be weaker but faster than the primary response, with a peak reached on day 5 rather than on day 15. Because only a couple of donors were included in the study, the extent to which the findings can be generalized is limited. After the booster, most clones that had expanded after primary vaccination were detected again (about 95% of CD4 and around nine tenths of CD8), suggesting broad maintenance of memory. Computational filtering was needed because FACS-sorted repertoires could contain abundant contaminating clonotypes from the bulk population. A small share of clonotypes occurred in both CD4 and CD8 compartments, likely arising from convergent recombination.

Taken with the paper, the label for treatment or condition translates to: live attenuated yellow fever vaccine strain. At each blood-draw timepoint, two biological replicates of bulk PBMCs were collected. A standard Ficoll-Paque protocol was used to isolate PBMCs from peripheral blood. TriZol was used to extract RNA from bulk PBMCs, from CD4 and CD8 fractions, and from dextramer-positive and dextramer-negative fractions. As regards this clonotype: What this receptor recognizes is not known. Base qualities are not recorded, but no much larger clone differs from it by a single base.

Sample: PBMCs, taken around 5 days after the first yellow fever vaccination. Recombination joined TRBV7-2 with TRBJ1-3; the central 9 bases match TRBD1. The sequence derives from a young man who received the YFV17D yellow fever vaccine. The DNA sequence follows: TGTGCCAGCAGCTTAGTGGGGACAGGGCACGGAAACACCATATATTTT. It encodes CASSLVGTGHGNTIYF. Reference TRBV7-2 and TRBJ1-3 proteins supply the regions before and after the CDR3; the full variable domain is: GAGVSQSPSNKVTEKGKDVELRCDPISGHTALYWYRQSLGQGLEFLIYFQGNSAPDKSGLPSDRFSAERTGGSVSTLTIQRTQQEDSAVYLCASSLVGTGHGNTIYFGEGSWLTVV.